Here is one T cell receptor beta chain with its context. No cognate antigen has been identified for it. The sample holds no much larger clone one base away, and base qualities are not on file. The CDR3 runs 13 amino acids, cysteine and phenylalanine included. Left in the record is the CDR3 DNA by itself, 39 bases read in frame from the first base. Trimming costs V 4 bases and J 2 bases, and their ends lie 11 bases apart. The germline V gene supplies CDR1 SQVTM and CDR2 ANQGSEA. The cohort comprised some 700 healthy bone marrow donors. At the time of sampling, all cohort members were nominally healthy, though unrecorded immune exposures were likely present. The donor was CMV seronegative and was included in the group of a few hundred seronegative cohort members. A peripheral blood sample was collected from each donor, and TCR beta sequencing was performed on peripheral blood mononuclear cells. Genomic DNA extraction from the blood cell samples was performed with the Qiagen DNeasy Blood Extraction Kit.

The data were obtained in a study of cytomegalovirus exposure and HLA in healthy donors (dated by TCRdb to 2015 to 2018). As for the study more broadly: In an earlier analysis of 550 to 750 of the donors, approximately 300 Gb of sequence data and some 120 million unique TCR beta sequences from about 180 million T cells were reported. Four to six DR-DQ haplotypes were handled as single units for association and clustering, since linkage in the cohort was strong. In the later analysis, no new phenotypic data were used to find candidate immune exposures; instead, reliance was placed on TCR beta sequences and their occurrence across donors. A later genetic analysis took genome-wide SNP genotypes for about 65% of the 666 donors and used that subset as a discovery cohort. Of the approximately 400 genotyped donors, 70% to 90% were placed in the genetic ancestry cluster associated with self-reported Caucasian donors. To predict cytomegalovirus infection status, the study combined high-throughput TCR immunosequencing, statistical association of individual TCRs with disease status, and machine learning. Typing coverage varied by locus: roughly 629-630 donors for A, B, C, DRB1 and DQB1; some 520 for DQA1; about 600 for DPA1; under 490 for DPB1. In a later analysis, previously published TCR beta repertoires from 600 to 850 donors were re-analyzed and high-resolution HLA genotyping was added so that TCR occurrence patterns could be studied. Using immunosequencing, the study profiled T cell repertoires from 666 subjects and related those repertoires to cytomegalovirus serostatus. Every discovery cohort repertoire had been produced on one sequencing platform. Along with the 666-subject first cohort, a separate validation cohort of around 120 different subjects was used. Class I and class II HLA loci were covered by the typing at four-digit resolution. Across under 500 genotyped donors of the cohort, an average of about 220,000 unique TCR beta nucleotide sequences per donor were sequenced, and roughly 18% of those sequences were non-productive. An earlier analysis of nearly 600 of the donors applied high-throughput TCR beta sequencing to assess whether each TCR beta V gene segment acted as functional or pseudogenic. Roughly 310 gigabases of sequencing data and 70 million to 85 million unique TCR sequences were included in an early release covering around 600 HLA-typed donors. The study aimed to test whether signatures of past pathogen exposure could be identified by cataloging public T cell receptors. Donor age, sex, ethnicity and CMV serostatus were compiled alongside the repertoire data.

Libraries were built with the immunoSEQ multiplex PCR assay. A mixture of 60 forward primers for TCR Vbeta segments and 13 reverse primers for TCR Jbeta segments was used in the multiplex PCR. The CDR3 region of rearranged TCR beta genes was amplified from genomic DNA by a multiplex PCR assay. The amplified TCR beta libraries were sequenced on the Illumina HiSeq System as 87-base-pair reads. Concerning the study's data processing: Across the 500 to 700 repertoires, a later analysis counted approximately 83 million unique TCR beta chains, approximately 12 million of which were shared by at least two donors. Raw reads were error-corrected and collapsed into unique sequences by a nearest-neighbor algorithm in which closely related sequences were merged to remove PCR and sequencing errors. Alignment of CDR3 sequences to IMGT reference sequences was used to assign V, D and J gene segments. Each retained sequence needed at least a six-nucleotide match to both a V gene segment and a J gene segment. A rearrangement was called productive if the CDR3 had no stop codons and remained in frame with V and J, and every other rearrangement was called non-productive. CDR3 was defined by IMGT convention, running from the second conserved V-encoded cysteine to the conserved J-encoded phenylalanine. Sequences without an unambiguous match to a single V gene segment were excluded from the earlier analysis of about 600 of the donors. An earlier analysis of 587 of the donors classified V segments as functional when productive rearrangements were above 56.7% and as segregating when the standard deviation between donors was above 5%. To diagnose cytomegalovirus status from the catalog of TCR beta chain sequences, a statistical classification framework was built. A later analysis assigned V and J genes by comparing TCR nucleotide sequences with IMGT/GENE-DB human TR gene sequences. A later analysis assigned CDR3 sequences and most-parsimonious VDJ recombination scenarios with the TCRdist pipeline. A later analysis defined each TCR beta chain by its CDR3 amino acid sequence plus V-gene family, and excluded reads lacking a unique V-gene family. As a way to deal with suspected cross-contamination and a sequencing artifact, a later analysis dropped 450 to 700 nucleotide sequences that were highly shared and had low generation probability. For each public chain, a later analysis derived a clonal expansion index from normalized ranks of inferred template counts within each repertoire. In a later analysis, generation probabilities were computed using a VDJ recombination model fitted to out-of-frame rearrangements, and the results were checked against IGoR. In a later analysis, TCR-TCR, TCR-HLA and TCR-CMV co-occurrence was scored with hypergeometric tests, and a repertoire-size bias correction was applied to TCR pairs. To estimate false discovery rates, a later analysis permuted the HLA or CMV assignments 20 times. A later analysis grouped co-occurring TCRs with DBSCAN, adding TCRdist sequence similarity when clustering within HLA-allele-positive subsets. Co-occurrence clustering excluded repertoires with fewer than 30,000 or more than 120,000 public chains, plus five with anomalous nucleotide sharing. The table was pulled from immuneACCESS by TCRdb, which kept in-frame rearrangements only. Such tables lose some clones; where checked, under half of the loss comes from unresolved V genes, and the rest has no known cause. V and J calls and clone size are as listed in that table; D and trimming were resolved from the DNA. The table for this sample lists some 240,000 clones; 60% to 80% of them were counted only once. The ten largest clones take up 3.8% of the sample.

Here is what the overall study found, with its caveats: Several of the top co-occurrence clusters appeared to be linked to parvovirus B19, influenza, CMV and Epstein-Barr virus, according to a later analysis. A few of the identified cytomegalovirus-associated TCR beta chains were confirmed in vitro to be specific for cytomegalovirus antigens. An earlier analysis of 450 to 750 of the donors showed that most TCR beta V segments appeared in productive rearrangements either about 87% or about 30% of the time, which broadly matched IMGT annotations. According to a later genetic analysis, donors in an Asian-associated ancestry cluster had fewer N-insertions in productive TCRs than the approximately 700-donor mean. Correlated functional status among segregating V segments might reflect linkage disequilibrium, but an unknown experimental factor could not be ruled out. When HLA alleles, especially DR and DQ, strongly co-occurred, TCR associations were difficult to assign to individual alleles. The study gave a list of under 200 TCR beta chains associated with cytomegalovirus. According to a later analysis, TCR association rates differed among HLA loci, with DRB1 alleles showing the most associated TCRs and HLA-C alleles showing the fewest. A later analysis found that most CMV-associated TCR beta chains appeared HLA-restricted, with HLA associations seemingly driven largely by CMV exposure. A cluster of highly shared sequence variants was judged likely to be a technical artifact of the sequencing pipeline. At a false discovery rate of 0.05, a later analysis linked around 17,000 TCR beta sequences to specific HLA alleles. In a later analysis, HLA-associated TCR beta chains were found to be more clonally expanded and to have lower generation probabilities than equally common non-associated chains. The classifier was reported to diagnose cytomegalovirus status with high specificity and sensitivity in both the original and validation cohorts. Only TCR beta chains were sequenced in this cohort, and the absence of alpha or paired-chain data limited detectable features. Most TCR sequences were observed very rarely across donors, whereas some public TCRs were present in many individuals. An association between a missense DCLRE1C variant and V-gene and J-gene trimming of TCR beta chains was found in a later genetic analysis and replicated in an independent cohort. HLA typing was unavailable for some donors at each locus, so association tests used only the typed subset. CMV serostatus was the only immune exposure information available for the cohort. The earlier analysis of 587 of the donors excluded fewer than 20 rarely observed V segments, including chromosome 9 orphons, because counts were too low. A further reported finding was that TCR beta sequences accurately predicted the HLA-A and HLA-B alleles for most subjects in the first cohort. Some IMGT-functional V segments, including TRBV6-2 and TRBV6-3, could not be told apart with the 87-base-pair reads, so those segments were excluded. The authors suggested that the approach could potentially be extended to other disease states and immunological phenotypes. Roughly uniform sequencing depth across donors was assumed in presence/absence analyses, although this assumption may not hold.

Rearrangement joined TRBV29-1 to TRBJ2-5; the D gene is possibly TRBD1, with 6 bases matching. Source material: PBMCs. The source is a male donor in good health and CMV-seronegative. The CDR3 here reads CSVAGTLQETQYF. The DNA sequence reads TGCAGCGTTGCCGGGACACTTCAAGAGACCCAGTACTTC.